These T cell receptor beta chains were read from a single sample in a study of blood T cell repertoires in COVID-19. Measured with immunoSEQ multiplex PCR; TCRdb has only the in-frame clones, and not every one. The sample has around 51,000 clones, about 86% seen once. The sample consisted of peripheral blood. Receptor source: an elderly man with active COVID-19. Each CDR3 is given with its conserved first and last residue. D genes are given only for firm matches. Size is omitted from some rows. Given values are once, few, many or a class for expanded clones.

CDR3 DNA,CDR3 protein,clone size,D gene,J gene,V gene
TGTGCCAGCAGCCCCATGGCCAACTTCCTAGCAGGCTCTGGAAACACCATATATTTT,CASSPMANFLAGSGNTIYF,once,NA,TRBJ1-3,TRBV3-1/TRBV3-2
TGTGCCAGCAGTTTATCTCCGGGACAGGGGGGATGGGGTTACGAGCAGTACTTC,CASSLSPGQGGWGYEQYF,NA,TRBD1,TRBJ2-7,TRBV27
TGTGCCAGTAGTACTTTCTCAGGGGTTCAGCCCCAGCATTTT,CASSTFSGVQPQHF,NA,NA,TRBJ1-5,TRBV19
TGCGCCAGCAGCCAAGAACCGGGATCCTCCAATTCACCCCTCCACTTT,CASSQEPGSSNSPLHF,once,NA,TRBJ1-6,TRBV4-1
TGTGCCAGCAGTTCGCGCGAGGGACAGGGGGCTAAGTCACCCCTCCACTTT,CASSSREGQGAKSPLHF,NA,TRBD1,TRBJ1-6,TRBV6-2/TRBV6-3
TGTGCCAGCAGCCCGACAGGGTCCCAAGAGACCCAGTACTTC,CASSPTGSQETQYF,NA,TRBD1,TRBJ2-5,TRBV5-6
TGTGCCAGCAGCGATAATTCAGGGGGCCCCGGGGAGCTGTTTTTT,CASSDNSGGPGELFF,NA,TRBD1,TRBJ2-2,TRBV6-2/TRBV6-3
TGTGCCAGCTCAGAGCCCCGGGACAGGGACGAGCAGTACTTC,CASSEPRDRDEQYF,NA,TRBD1,TRBJ2-7,TRBV18
TGTGCCAGCAGCGTAGAAGCCGGATTGCAGGTTTACACTGAAGCTTTCTTT,CASSVEAGLQVYTEAFF,NA,NA,TRBJ1-1,TRBV9
TGTGCCAGCAGTTATGGAGTCGCCTACGAGCAGTACTTC,CASSYGVAYEQYF,medium-sized,NA,TRBJ2-7,TRBV12-3/TRBV12-4
TGTGCCAGTAGTATCGACAGGTGGAACTATGGCTACACCTTC,CASSIDRWNYGYTF,once,NA,TRBJ1-2,TRBV19
TGTGCCAGCAGCCAAGCCGTCGACGCGAGGATCGAGCAGTACTTC,CASSQAVDARIEQYF,NA,NA,TRBJ2-7,TRBV4-2
TGTGCCAGCAGCTTTAGCGGGAGGGCCGATGAGCAGTTCTTC,CASSFSGRADEQFF,NA,TRBD2,TRBJ2-1,TRBV7-9
TGTGCCAGCAGTGATAACAGAAATCAGCCCCAGCATTTT,CASSDNRNQPQHF,NA,NA,TRBJ1-5,TRBV2
TGTGCCAGCAGTCCCCCGGGACAGGGGGCCGGGGAGCAGTACTTC,CASSPPGQGAGEQYF,NA,TRBD1,TRBJ2-7,TRBV28
TGTGCCAGCAGTTCCCGTTCACAGGGCAATCAGCCCCAGCATTTT,CASSSRSQGNQPQHF,NA,NA,TRBJ1-5,TRBV28
TGTGCCAGCAGCAATAAACAGGGGACCTTCTCCTACGAGCAGTACTTC,CASSNKQGTFSYEQYF,NA,TRBD1,TRBJ2-7,TRBV7-8
TGTGCCAGCAGTGAGGGCTGGAGCACAGATACGCAGTATTTT,CASSEGWSTDTQYF,NA,NA,TRBJ2-3,TRBV6-4
TGTGCCAGCAGCTTAGCGGGGACTAGCGGTCACAATGAGCAGTTCTTC,CASSLAGTSGHNEQFF,NA,TRBD2,TRBJ2-1,TRBV7-8
TGTGCCAGCAGTTTATTTGGGAGCGGTGGGACTCAGTACGAGCAGTACTTC,CASSLFGSGGTQYEQYF,NA,NA,TRBJ2-7,TRBV27
TGTGCCAGCTCTCTTACTAGCGGCTATGACTCCGGGGAGCTGTTTTTT,CASSLTSGYDSGELFF,NA,TRBD2,TRBJ2-2,TRBV9
TGTGCCAGCAGTACCCCGACAGTGGGGTTAAACATTCAGTACTTC,CASSTPTVGLNIQYF,NA,NA,TRBJ2-4,TRBV6-2/TRBV6-3
TGTGCCAGCAGCTTAGCTGAGACTAGCAGGGGTGAGCAGTTCTTC,CASSLAETSRGEQFF,NA,NA,TRBJ2-1,TRBV7-9
TGTGCCAGCAGTTTAGCCCACAGGGTGGTCTACACCTTC,CASSLAHRVVYTF,NA,NA,TRBJ1-2,TRBV12-3/TRBV12-4
TGTGCCAGCAGCGTCTCAGGGACAGGTCTTAATGAAAAACTGTTTTTT,CASSVSGTGLNEKLFF,NA,TRBD1,TRBJ1-4,TRBV9
TGTGCCAGTACCGGGACAGGGGGTTATCAGCCCCAGCATTTT,CASTGTGGYQPQHF,NA,TRBD1,TRBJ1-5,TRBV19
TGTGCCAGCAGTTTCGCGGGTGTCTACGAGCAGTACTTC,CASSFAGVYEQYF,NA,NA,TRBJ2-7,TRBV12-3/TRBV12-4
TGTGCCAGCAGTTACCGCCTGAGGGACACCATATATTTT,CASSYRLRDTIYF,NA,NA,TRBJ1-3,TRBV6-6
TGTGCCAGCAGCTCGGGAATCTACGAGCAGTACTTC,CASSSGIYEQYF,NA,NA,TRBJ2-7,TRBV7-2
TGTGCCAGTAGCAATGGCGGCAGGCTCGGGGGGCCCCAGCATTTT,CASSNGGRLGGPQHF,NA,NA,TRBJ1-5,TRBV19
TGTGCCACCAGTAGTCGACTAGCGGGAGGGGAGACCCAGTACTTC,CATSSRLAGGETQYF,NA,TRBD2,TRBJ2-5,TRBV24-1
TGTGCCAGCAGCGACGGGTTCGGGAACACTGAAGCTTTCTTT,CASSDGFGNTEAFF,NA,NA,TRBJ1-1,TRBV7-9
TGTGCCAGCAGTGAATGGGGCGGGGTACGGGCAGATACGCAGTATTTT,CASSEWGGVRADTQYF,NA,NA,TRBJ2-3,TRBV25-1
TGTGCCAGCAGCCTGGGGACTAGCGGGAGGGTCGGGGAGCAGTTCTTC,CASSLGTSGRVGEQFF,NA,TRBD2,TRBJ2-1,TRBV7-6
TGTGCCAGCAGCCAAGATAACCGGGGATCGGGTTATGAGCAGTTCTTC,CASSQDNRGSGYEQFF,NA,NA,TRBJ2-1,TRBV4-2
TGTGCCAGCAGCCCCAGGGGTGACAGTGAACAAGAGACCCAGTACTTC,CASSPRGDSEQETQYF,NA,NA,TRBJ2-5,TRBV9
TGTGCCACCGGGGAGGCCCACACTACCTACAATGAGCAGTTCTTC,CATGEAHTTYNEQFF,NA,NA,TRBJ2-1,TRBV15
TGCGCCAGCAGCTTTACCAAAGGGGGAGACACCATATATTTT,CASSFTKGGDTIYF,once,NA,TRBJ1-3,TRBV5-1
TGTGCCAGCAGTTTATTGCGGTACGAGCAGTACTTC,CASSLLRYEQYF,NA,NA,TRBJ2-7,TRBV28
TGCGCCAGCAGCCAAGGGCGGCTCTCTGGAAACACCATATATTTT,CASSQGRLSGNTIYF,NA,NA,TRBJ1-3,TRBV4-1
TGTGCCAGCAGCTCCAGCGGAAACTCCTACAATGAGCAGTTCTTC,CASSSSGNSYNEQFF,NA,NA,TRBJ2-1,TRBV5-4
TGTGCCAGCAGCACACAGGGAACCGGGGAGCTGTTTTTT,CASSTQGTGELFF,NA,NA,TRBJ2-2,TRBV7-2
TGCGCCAGCAGCCCGACAGGGCCCACGAACACTGAAGCTTTCTTT,CASSPTGPTNTEAFF,few,TRBD1,TRBJ1-1,TRBV5-1
TGTGCCATCAGTGAGGAGTCGGGAGAGGGAACCTACGAGCAGTACTTC,CAISEESGEGTYEQYF,NA,NA,TRBJ2-7,TRBV10-3
TGTGCCAGCAGTTTACCCGATCAGCCCCAGCATTTT,CASSLPDQPQHF,NA,NA,TRBJ1-5,TRBV28
TGTGCCAGCAGCGTAGCAGGTTCCTATAATTCACCCCTCCACTTT,CASSVAGSYNSPLHF,NA,NA,TRBJ1-6,TRBV9
TGTGCCAGCAGTGATAACTCTGGAAACACCATATATTTT,CASSDNSGNTIYF,NA,NA,TRBJ1-3,TRBV6-1
TGTGCCTGGAGTGTAAGGGGGAACACCGGGGAGCTGTTTTTT,CAWSVRGNTGELFF,NA,NA,TRBJ2-2,TRBV30
TGTGCCAGCAGCTTGGTTGAGGGAAATGCAGATACGCAGTATTTT,CASSLVEGNADTQYF,NA,NA,TRBJ2-3,TRBV5-6
TGTGCCAGCAGCTTAAATCGGTGGGAGCAGTACTTC,CASSLNRWEQYF,NA,NA,TRBJ2-7,TRBV7-2
TGTGCCAGTCGGGTAGCGGGGGACCAAAACAATGAGCAGTTCTTC,CASRVAGDQNNEQFF,NA,TRBD2,TRBJ2-1,TRBV19
TGTGCCGCATCTCCGGGAGGGGATTCCTATGGCTACACCTTC,CAASPGGDSYGYTF,few,NA,TRBJ1-2,TRBV10-3
TGCAGCGTTGAGACTAGGGATGGGCGGGAGGCCACAGATACGCAGTATTTT,CSVETRDGREATDTQYF,few,TRBD2,TRBJ2-3,TRBV29-1